There are many counts of the clone carrying this T cell receptor (beta chain). Its antigen is as yet unknown. Unique molecular identifiers were incorporated into the prepared TCRbeta library. TCRdb independently ran MiXCR on the PCR reads; one entry per CDR3 protein. The sample contains hundreds of thousands of distinct CDR3 sequences, 13% of which appear only once. The sample is drawn from a study of T-cell reconstitution after alpha-beta-depleted transplantation in children. Study-level points and caveats: One year after transplant, T-cell counts and diversity came mostly from newly produced T cells. Surviving recipient T cells and thymic progenitors produced the high day-60 TCRbeta diversity seen in some patients. The study reportedly traced alpha-beta T cells about two months after transplant to several hundred expanded graft clones.

This CDR3 has 14 amino acids. The V gene lost 1 base and the J gene lost 5 bases, with 10 bases spanning the gap. The V gene is TRBV12-3 or TRBV12-4, the J gene TRBJ2-3; possibly TRBD2 for D (5 bases). The TCR sequence derives from a girl aged 2-10 years with congenital amegakaryocytic thrombocytopenia, due to receive a stem cell transplant. The input for sequencing was PBMCs, taken before TCRalphabeta/CD19-depleted stem cell transplant. The CDR3 DNA sequence: TGTGCCAGCAGTTTAGATAGCGTGAAAGATACGCAGTATTTT. Translation gives CASSLDSVKDTQYF.